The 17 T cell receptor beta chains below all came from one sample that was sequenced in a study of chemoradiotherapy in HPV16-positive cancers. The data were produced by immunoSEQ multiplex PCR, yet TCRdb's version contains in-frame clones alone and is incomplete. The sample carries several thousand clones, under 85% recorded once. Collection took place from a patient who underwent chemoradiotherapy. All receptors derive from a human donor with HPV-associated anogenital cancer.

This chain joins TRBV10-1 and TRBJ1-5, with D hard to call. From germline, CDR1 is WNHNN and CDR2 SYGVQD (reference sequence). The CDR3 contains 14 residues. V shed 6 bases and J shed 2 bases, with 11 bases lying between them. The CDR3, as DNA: TGCGCCAGCAGGGATGGAGTGGGCAATCAGCCCCAGCATTTT. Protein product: CASRDGVGNQPQHF.

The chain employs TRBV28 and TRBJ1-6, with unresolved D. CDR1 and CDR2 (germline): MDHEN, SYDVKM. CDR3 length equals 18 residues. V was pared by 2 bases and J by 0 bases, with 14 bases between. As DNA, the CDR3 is TGTGCCAGCAGTTTAGACGGGTCGAGGAGCTCCTATAATTCACCCCTCCACTTT. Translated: CASSLDGSRSSYNSPLHF.

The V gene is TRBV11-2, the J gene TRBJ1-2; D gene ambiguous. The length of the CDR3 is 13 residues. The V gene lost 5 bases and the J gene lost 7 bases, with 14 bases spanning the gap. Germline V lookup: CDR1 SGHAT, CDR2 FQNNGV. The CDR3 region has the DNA TGTGCCAGCAGCGCCGCTCGCTCTCGTGGCTACACCTTC. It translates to CASSAARSRGYTF.

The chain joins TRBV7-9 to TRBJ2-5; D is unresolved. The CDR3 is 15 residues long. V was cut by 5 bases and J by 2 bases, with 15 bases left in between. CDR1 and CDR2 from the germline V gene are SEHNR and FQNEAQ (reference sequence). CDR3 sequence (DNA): TGTGCCAGCAGCCTCTACGAAATCGGACAAGAGACCCAGTACTTC. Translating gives CASSLYEIGQETQYF.

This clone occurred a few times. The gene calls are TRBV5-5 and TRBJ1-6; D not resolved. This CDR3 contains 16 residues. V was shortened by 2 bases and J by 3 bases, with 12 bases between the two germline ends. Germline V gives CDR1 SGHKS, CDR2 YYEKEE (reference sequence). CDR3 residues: CASSLTPGFYNSPLHF. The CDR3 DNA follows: TGTGCCAGCAGCTTAACCCCGGGGTTCTATAATTCACCCCTCCACTTT.

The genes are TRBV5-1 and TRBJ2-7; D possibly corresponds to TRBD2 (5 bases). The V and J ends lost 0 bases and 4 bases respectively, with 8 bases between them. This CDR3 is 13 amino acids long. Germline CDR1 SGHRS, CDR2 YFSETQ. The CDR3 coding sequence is TGCGCCAGCAGCTTGGGACTAAGGTACGAGCAGTACTTC. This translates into CASSLGLRYEQYF.

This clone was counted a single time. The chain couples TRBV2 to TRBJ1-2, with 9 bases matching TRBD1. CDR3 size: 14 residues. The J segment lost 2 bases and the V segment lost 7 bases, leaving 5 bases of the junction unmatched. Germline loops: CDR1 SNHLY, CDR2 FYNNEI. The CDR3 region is CASIGTGSNYGYTF. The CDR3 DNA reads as TGTGCCAGCATCGGGACAGGGAGCAACTATGGCTACACCTTC.

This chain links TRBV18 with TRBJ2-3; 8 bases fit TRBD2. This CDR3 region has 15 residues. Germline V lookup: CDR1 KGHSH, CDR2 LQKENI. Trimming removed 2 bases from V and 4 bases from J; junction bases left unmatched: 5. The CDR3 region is CASSPGARGADTQYF. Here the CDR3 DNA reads TGTGCCAGCTCACCAGGGGCGCGGGGGGCAGATACGCAGTATTTT.

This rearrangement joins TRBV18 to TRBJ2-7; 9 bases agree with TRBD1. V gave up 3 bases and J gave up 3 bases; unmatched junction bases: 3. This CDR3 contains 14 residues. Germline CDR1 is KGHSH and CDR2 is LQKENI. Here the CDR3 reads CASSPGTGLYEQYF. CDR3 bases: TGTGCCAGCTCACCCGGGACAGGGCTCTACGAGCAGTACTTC. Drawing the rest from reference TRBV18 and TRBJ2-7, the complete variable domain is NAGVMQNPRHLVRRRGQEARLRCSPMKGHSHVYWYRQLPEEGLKFMVYLQKENIIDESGMPKERFSAEFPKEGPSILRIQQVVRGDSAAYFCASSPGTGLYEQYFGPGTRLTVT.

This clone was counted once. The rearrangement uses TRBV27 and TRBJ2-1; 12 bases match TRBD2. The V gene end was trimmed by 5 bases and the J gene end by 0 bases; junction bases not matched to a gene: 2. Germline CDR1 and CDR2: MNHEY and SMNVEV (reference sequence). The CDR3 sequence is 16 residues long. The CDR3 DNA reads TGTGCCAGCAGTCAGACTAGCGGGGGCTCCTACAATGAGCAGTTCTTC. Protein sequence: CASSQTSGGSYNEQFF.

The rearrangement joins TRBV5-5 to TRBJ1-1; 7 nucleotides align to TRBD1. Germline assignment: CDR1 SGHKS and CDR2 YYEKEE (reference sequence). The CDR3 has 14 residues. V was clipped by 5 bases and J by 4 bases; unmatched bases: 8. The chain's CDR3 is CASRRDSLVTEAFF. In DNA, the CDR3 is TGTGCCAGCAGGCGGGACAGCCTCGTCACTGAAGCTTTCTTT.

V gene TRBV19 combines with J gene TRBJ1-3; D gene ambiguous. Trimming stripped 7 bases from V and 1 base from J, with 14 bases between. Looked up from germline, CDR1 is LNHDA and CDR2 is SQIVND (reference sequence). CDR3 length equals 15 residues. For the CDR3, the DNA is TGTGCCAGTACCACAACGGGTGAATCTGGAAACACCATATATTTT. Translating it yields CASTTTGESGNTIYF.

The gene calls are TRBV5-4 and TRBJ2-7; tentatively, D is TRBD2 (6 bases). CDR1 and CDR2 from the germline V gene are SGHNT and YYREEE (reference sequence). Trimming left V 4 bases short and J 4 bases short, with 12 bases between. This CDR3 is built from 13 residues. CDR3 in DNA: TGTGCCAGCAGCCTCGGAGGGAGGTACGAGCAGTACTTC. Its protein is CASSLGGRYEQYF.

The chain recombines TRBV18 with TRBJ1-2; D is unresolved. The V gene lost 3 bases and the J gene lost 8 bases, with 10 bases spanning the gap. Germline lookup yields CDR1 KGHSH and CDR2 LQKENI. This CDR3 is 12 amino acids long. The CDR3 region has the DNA TGTGCCAGCTCACCCAACGTTGGAGGCTACACCTTC. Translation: CASSPNVGGYTF.

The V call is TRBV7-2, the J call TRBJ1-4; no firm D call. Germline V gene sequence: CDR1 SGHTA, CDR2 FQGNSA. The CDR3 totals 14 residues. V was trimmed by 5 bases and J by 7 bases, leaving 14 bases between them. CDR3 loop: CASSHGEGFEKLFF. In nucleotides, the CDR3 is TGTGCCAGCAGCCATGGGGAAGGGTTTGAAAAACTGTTTTTT.

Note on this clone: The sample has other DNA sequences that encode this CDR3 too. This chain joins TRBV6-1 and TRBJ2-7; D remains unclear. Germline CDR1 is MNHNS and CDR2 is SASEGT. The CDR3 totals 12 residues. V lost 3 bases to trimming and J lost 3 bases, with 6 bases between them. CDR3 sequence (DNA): TGTGCCAGCAGTGACGGCGACTACGAGCAGTACTTC. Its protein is CASSDGDYEQYF.

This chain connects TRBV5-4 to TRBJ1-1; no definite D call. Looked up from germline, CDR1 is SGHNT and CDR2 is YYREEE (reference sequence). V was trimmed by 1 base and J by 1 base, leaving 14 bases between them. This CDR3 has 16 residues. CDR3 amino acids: CASSLFRQVANTEAFF. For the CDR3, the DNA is TGTGCCAGCAGCTTGTTCCGCCAGGTGGCGAACACTGAAGCTTTCTTT.